This TCR beta chain was identified in a study of T cell changes during pregnancy in multiple sclerosis. The table came from immunoSEQ multiplex PCR; TCRdb's copy has only in-frame clones and leaves some out. The sample comprises 90,000 to 150,000 clones, approximately 93% of which are singletons, and under 7% rests with the top ten. The CDR3 is 17 residues long. Germline loops: CDR1 SGHDT, CDR2 YYEEEE. V dropped 0 bases and J dropped 4 bases, with 18 bases sitting between them. This TCR was recovered from a female donor with multiple sclerosis, enrolled in a pregnancy study. This chain connects TRBV5-6 to TRBJ2-3; no clear D. This material consisted of peripheral blood, taken before pregnancy. CDR3 coding DNA: TGTGCCAGCAGCTTGGCCCCCACAAGGTACGACTCAGATACGCAGTATTTT. It codes for CASSLAPTRYDSDTQYF.